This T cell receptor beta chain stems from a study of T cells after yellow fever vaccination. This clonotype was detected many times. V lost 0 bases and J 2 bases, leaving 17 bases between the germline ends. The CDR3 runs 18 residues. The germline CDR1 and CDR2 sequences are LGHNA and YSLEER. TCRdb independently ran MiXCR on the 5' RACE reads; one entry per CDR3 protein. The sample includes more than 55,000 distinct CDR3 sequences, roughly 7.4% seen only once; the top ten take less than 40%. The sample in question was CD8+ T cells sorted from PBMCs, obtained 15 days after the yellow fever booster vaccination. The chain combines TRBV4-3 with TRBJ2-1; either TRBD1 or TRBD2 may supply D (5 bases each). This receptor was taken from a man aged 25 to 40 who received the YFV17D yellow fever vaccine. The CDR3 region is CASSQDRPGTLTYNEQFF. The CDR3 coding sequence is TGCGCCAGCAGCCAAGATCGCCCCGGGACCTTGACCTACAATGAGCAGTTCTTC.